The 14 T cell receptor beta chains listed next were all sequenced from one sample in a study of T cell responses to AZD1222 COVID-19 vaccine. The table came from immunoSEQ multiplex PCR; TCRdb's copy has only in-frame clones and leaves some out. The table has over 85,000 clones, roughly 87% seen once. This specimen consisted of peripheral blood, obtained on day 0 of AZD1222 vaccination. All receptors derive from an adult in good health.

The V call is TRBV7-9, the J call TRBJ1-1; D perhaps matches TRBD1 (5 bases). The germline CDR1 and CDR2 sequences are SEHNR and FQNEAQ (reference sequence). With 2 bases removed from V and 2 bases from J, the gap between germline ends came to 15 bases. The CDR3 sequence is 16 residues long. CDR3: CASSLLVGGGNTEAFF. CDR3 DNA sequence: TGTGCCAGCAGCTTACTCGTTGGTGGGGGTAACACTGAAGCTTTCTTT.

The chain has TRBV28 and TRBJ2-7, with TRBD2 as a possible D gene (7 bases). The germline CDR1 and CDR2 sequences are MDHEN and SYDVKM. CDR3 size: 13 residues. V was shortened by 10 bases and J by 1 base, with 14 bases between the two germline ends. The CDR3 coding sequence is TGTGCCACCCGAGGGGGGGAGTCCTACGAGCAGTACTTC. Protein: CATRGGESYEQYF. The variable domain in full, completed from reference TRBV28 and TRBJ2-7, reads DVKVTQSSRYLVKRTGEKVFLECVQDMDHENMFWYRQDPGLGLRLIYFSYDVKMKEKGDIPEGYSVSREKKERFSLILESASTNQTSMYLCATRGGESYEQYFGPGTRLTVT.

The chain joins TRBV6-1 to TRBJ2-4; the match to TRBD2 covers 10 bases. This CDR3 has 18 amino acids. Germline CDR1 and CDR2: MNHNS and SASEGT. The ends lost 1 base at V and 0 bases at J; junction bases unmatched: 6. CDR3 amino acids: CASSEEPSGSLAKNIQYF. In nucleotides, the CDR3 is TGTGCCAGCAGTGAAGAACCTAGCGGGAGCCTAGCCAAAAACATTCAGTACTTC.

The genes are TRBV27 and TRBJ2-1, with unresolved D. Germline V gives CDR1 MNHEY, CDR2 SMNVEV (reference sequence). The CDR3 is made up of 15 amino acids. Trimming left V 4 bases short and J 4 bases short, with 14 bases between. The CDR3 nucleotides read TGTGCCAGCAGTTACTCCCGTGGGCTATACAATGAGCAGTTCTTC. Translated: CASSYSRGLYNEQFF.

The rearrangement uses TRBV6-6 and TRBJ2-2; D is unresolved. The germline CDR1 and CDR2 sequences are MNHNY and SVGAGI (reference sequence). The CDR3 covers 14 residues. V was pared by 2 bases and J by 4 bases, with 8 bases between. CDR3 coding DNA: TGTGCCAGCAGTTACGGGCCAGGCACCGGGGAGCTGTTTTTT. Its protein product is CASSYGPGTGELFF.

The chain is built from TRBV10-2 and TRBJ1-3, with 7 bases lining up with TRBD1. V was pared by 2 bases and J by 4 bases, with 2 bases of the junction left unmatched. This CDR3 contains 14 residues. CDR1 and CDR2 (germline): WSHSY, SAAADI. CDR3: CASSEQGVGNTIYF. In DNA form, the CDR3 reads TGCGCCAGCAGTGAGCAGGGGGTGGGAAACACCATATATTTT.

This chain joins TRBV28 and TRBJ2-5, with TRBD1 as a possible D gene (6 bases). The CDR3 has 16 residues. Between the trimmed V and J ends, which lost 8 bases and 1 base, there was a span of 20 bases. CDR1 and CDR2 from the germline V gene are MDHEN and SYDVKM. The CDR3 loop reads CASGLRPGVIQETQYF. In DNA, the CDR3 is TGTGCCAGCGGGTTGAGGCCAGGGGTAATCCAAGAGACCCAGTACTTC. The full variable domain, rest sourced from reference TRBV28 and TRBJ2-5, is DVKVTQSSRYLVKRTGEKVFLECVQDMDHENMFWYRQDPGLGLRLIYFSYDVKMKEKGDIPEGYSVSREKKERFSLILESASTNQTSMYLCASGLRPGVIQETQYFGPGTRLLVL.

The V and J genes are TRBV6-1 and TRBJ2-1; no definite D call. This CDR3 region has 14 residues. Trimming left V 2 bases short and J 7 bases short, with 12 bases between. CDR1 and CDR2 (germline): MNHNS, SASEGT. CDR3 nucleotides: TGTGCCAGCAGTGAATCGGGCCTAGAAAATGAGCAGTTCTTC. Translating it yields CASSESGLENEQFF.

This clone appeared a few times. The V call is TRBV9, the J call TRBJ2-2; 7 nucleotides agree with TRBD2. The CDR3 loop spans 17 amino acids. Germline loops: CDR1 SGDLS, CDR2 YYNGEE. The J segment lost 1 base and the V segment lost 4 bases, leaving 10 bases of the junction unmatched. The CDR3 spells CASSFRESGVNTGELFF. The CDR3 bases are TGTGCCAGCAGCTTCCGGGAAAGCGGGGTGAACACCGGGGAGCTGTTTTTT. Looking up the rest from reference TRBV9 and TRBJ2-2 gives the full variable domain: DSGVTQTPKHLITATGQRVTLRCSPRSGDLSVYWYQQSLDQGLQFLIQYYNGEERAKGNILERFSAQQFPDLHSELNLSSLELGDSALYFCASSFRESGVNTGELFFGEGSRLTVL.

This clone was recorded once. This rearrangement joins TRBV6-5 to TRBJ1-2, with a weak D call TRBD1 (5 bases). This CDR3 is built from 14 residues. The germline gives CDR1 MNHEY, CDR2 SVGAGI. Between the trimmed V and J ends, which lost 5 bases and 5 bases, there was a span of 15 bases. In DNA form, the CDR3 reads TGTGCCAGCAGTACACCGGGACGGACTTATGGCTACACCTTC. Its translation is CASSTPGRTYGYTF.

J is TRBJ1-5 and V is TRBV6-6, with a weak D call TRBD1 (5 bases). From germline, CDR1 is MNHNY and CDR2 SVGAGI (reference sequence). This CDR3 contains 15 residues. The germline V and J ends were trimmed by 0 bases and 4 bases, with 10 bases remaining between them. CDR3: CASSYSGTSNQPQHF. CDR3 coding DNA: TGTGCCAGCAGTTACTCCGGGACCTCAAATCAGCCCCAGCATTTT.

This rearrangement joins TRBV19 to TRBJ1-5, with D possibly TRBD1 on 6 matching bases. Trimming removed 6 bases from V and 6 bases from J, with 9 bases in between. The CDR3 is made up of 12 amino acids. Looked up from germline, CDR1 is LNHDA and CDR2 is SQIVND (reference sequence). The CDR3 here is CASSTGIQPQHF. CDR3 coding DNA: TGTGCCAGTAGCACAGGGATTCAGCCCCAGCATTTT.

The genes are TRBV7-2 and TRBJ2-3, with 14 bases matching TRBD2. The CDR3 runs to 16 residues. V shed 4 bases, J shed 6 bases, and the junction held 6 bases outside the gene matches. Germline CDR1 SGHTA, CDR2 FQGNSA. CDR3 coding DNA: TGTGCCAGCAGCTCGCGACTAGCGGGAGGGGCGGATACGCAGTATTTT. Translated, it gives CASSSRLAGGADTQYF.

The genes are TRBV7-2 and TRBJ1-2, with D possibly TRBD1 on 5 matching bases. The CDR3 has 14 amino acids. V was cut by 2 bases and J by 8 bases, with 15 bases left in between. Germline V gene data show CDR1 as SGHTA and CDR2 as FQGNSA. The CDR3 is CASSLSSLKGGYTF. The CDR3, as DNA: TGTGCCAGCAGCTTATCCAGTCTCAAGGGGGGCTACACCTTC.